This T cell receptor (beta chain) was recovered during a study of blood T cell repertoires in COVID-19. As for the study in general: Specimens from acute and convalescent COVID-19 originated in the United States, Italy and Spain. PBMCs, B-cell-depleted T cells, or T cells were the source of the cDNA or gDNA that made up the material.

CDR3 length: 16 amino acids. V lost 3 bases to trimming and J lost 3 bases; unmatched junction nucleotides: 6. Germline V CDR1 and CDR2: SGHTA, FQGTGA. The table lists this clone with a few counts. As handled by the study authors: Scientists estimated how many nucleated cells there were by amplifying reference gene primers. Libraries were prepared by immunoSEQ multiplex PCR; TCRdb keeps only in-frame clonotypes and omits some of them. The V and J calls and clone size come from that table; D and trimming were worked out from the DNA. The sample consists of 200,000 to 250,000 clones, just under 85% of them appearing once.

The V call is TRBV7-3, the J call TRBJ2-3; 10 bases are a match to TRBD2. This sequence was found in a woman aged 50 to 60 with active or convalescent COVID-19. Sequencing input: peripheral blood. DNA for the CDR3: TGTGCCAGCAGCTTCACTAGCGGGATAGGTACAGATACGCAGTATTTT. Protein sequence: CASSFTSGIGTDTQYF.